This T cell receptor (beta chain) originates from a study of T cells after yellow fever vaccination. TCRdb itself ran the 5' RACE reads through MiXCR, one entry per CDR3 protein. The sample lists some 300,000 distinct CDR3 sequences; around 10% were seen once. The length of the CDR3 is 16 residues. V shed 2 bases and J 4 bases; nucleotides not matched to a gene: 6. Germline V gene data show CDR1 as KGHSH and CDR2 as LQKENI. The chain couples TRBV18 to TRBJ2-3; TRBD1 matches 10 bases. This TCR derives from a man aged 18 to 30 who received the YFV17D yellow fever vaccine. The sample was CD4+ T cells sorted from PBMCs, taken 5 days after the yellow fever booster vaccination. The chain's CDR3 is CASSPIGQGGSDTQYF. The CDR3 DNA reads TGTGCCAGCTCACCAATAGGACAGGGGGGGTCAGATACGCAGTATTTT. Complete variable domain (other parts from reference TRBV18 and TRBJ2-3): NAGVMQNPRHLVRRRGQEARLRCSPMKGHSHVYWYRQLPEEGLKFMVYLQKENIIDESGMPKERFSAEFPKEGPSILRIQQVVRGDSAAYFCASSPIGQGGSDTQYFGPGTRLTVL.